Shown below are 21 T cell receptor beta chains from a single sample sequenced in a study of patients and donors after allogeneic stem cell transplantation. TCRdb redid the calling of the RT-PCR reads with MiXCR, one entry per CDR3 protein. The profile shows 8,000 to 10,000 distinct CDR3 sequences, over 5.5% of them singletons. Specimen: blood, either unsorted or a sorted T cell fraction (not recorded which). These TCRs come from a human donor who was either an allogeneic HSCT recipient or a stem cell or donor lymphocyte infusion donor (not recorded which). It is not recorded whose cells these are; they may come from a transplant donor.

CDR3 bases: TGCAGTGCCAGACGGGGACTAGCGGTCTCCTACAATGAGCAGTTCTTC. Translated: CSARRGLAVSYNEQFF. This chain uses TRBV20-1 with TRBJ2-1; 11 bases are shared with TRBD2. Germline CDR1 DFQATT, CDR2 SNEGSKA (reference sequence). This CDR3 has 16 amino acids. With V trimmed by 6 bases and J by 0 bases, 7 bases remained unmatched.

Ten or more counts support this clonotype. CDR3 coding DNA: TGCAGCGTTGAAGATCCTTTCGGTGGGACAGTAAACTATGGCTACACCTTC. This encodes CSVEDPFGGTVNYGYTF. The V and J genes are TRBV29-1 and TRBJ1-2; 7 bases align to TRBD1. The CDR3 is made up of 17 amino acids. Germline V lookup: CDR1 SQVTM, CDR2 ANQGSEA. Trimming removed 0 bases from V and 2 bases from J; junction bases left unmatched: 12.

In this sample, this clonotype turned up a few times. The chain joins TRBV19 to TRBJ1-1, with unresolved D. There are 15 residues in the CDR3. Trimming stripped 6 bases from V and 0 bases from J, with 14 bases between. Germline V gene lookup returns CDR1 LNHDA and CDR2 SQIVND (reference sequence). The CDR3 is CASRFPGRVNTEAFF. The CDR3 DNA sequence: TGTGCCAGTAGATTCCCTGGACGCGTGAACACTGAAGCTTTCTTT. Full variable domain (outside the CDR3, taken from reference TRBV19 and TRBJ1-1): DGGITQSPKYLFRKEGQNVTLSCEQNLNHDAMYWYRQDPGQGLRLIYYSQIVNDFQKGDIAEGYSVSREKKESFPLTVTSAQKNPTAFYLCASRFPGRVNTEAFFGQGTRLTVV.

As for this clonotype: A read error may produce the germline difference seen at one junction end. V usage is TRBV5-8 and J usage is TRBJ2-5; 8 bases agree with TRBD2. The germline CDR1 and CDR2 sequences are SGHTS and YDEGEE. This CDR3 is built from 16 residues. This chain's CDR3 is CASSLATSGGQGTQYF. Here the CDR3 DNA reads TGTGCCAGCAGCTTGGCCACTAGCGGTGGGCAAGGGACCCAGTACTTC. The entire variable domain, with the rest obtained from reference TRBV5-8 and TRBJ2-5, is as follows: EAGVTQSPTHLIKTRGQQATLRCSPISGHTSVYWYQQALGLGLQFLLWYDEGEERNRGNFPPRFSGRQFPNYSSELNVNALELEDSALYLCASSLATSGGQGTQYFGPGTRLLVL.

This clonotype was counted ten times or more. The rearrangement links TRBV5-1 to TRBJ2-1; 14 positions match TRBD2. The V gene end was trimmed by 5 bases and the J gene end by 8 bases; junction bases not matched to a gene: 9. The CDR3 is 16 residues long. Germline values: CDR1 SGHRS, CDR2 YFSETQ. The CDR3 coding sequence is TGCGCCAGCAGTGGTCTACCGGGACTAGCGGGAGATGAGCAGTTCTTC. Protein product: CASSGLPGLAGDEQFF.

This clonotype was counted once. The CDR3 coding sequence is TGTGCCAGTAAGAGCGTTTACGAGCAGTACTTC. Amino acids: CASKSVYEQYF. This chain uses TRBV28 with TRBJ2-7; no clear D. V lost 9 bases, J lost 4 bases, and 10 bases lay in between. The CDR3 is 11 amino acids. Germline CDR1 reads MDHEN; CDR2 reads SYDVKM.

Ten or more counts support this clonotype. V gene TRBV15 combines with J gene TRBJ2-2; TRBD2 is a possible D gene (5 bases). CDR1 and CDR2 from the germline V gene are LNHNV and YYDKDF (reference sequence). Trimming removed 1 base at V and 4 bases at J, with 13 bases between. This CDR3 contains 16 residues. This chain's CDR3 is CATSRAPAGGTGELFF. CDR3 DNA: TGTGCCACCAGCAGAGCTCCGGCCGGAGGCACCGGGGAGCTGTTTTTT. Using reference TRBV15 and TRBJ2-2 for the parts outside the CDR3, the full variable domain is DAMVIQNPRYQVTQFGKPVTLSCSQTLNHNVMYWYQQKSSQAPKLLFHYYDKDFNNEADTPDNFQSRRPNTSFCFLDIRSPGLGDTAMYLCATSRAPAGGTGELFFGEGSRLTVL.

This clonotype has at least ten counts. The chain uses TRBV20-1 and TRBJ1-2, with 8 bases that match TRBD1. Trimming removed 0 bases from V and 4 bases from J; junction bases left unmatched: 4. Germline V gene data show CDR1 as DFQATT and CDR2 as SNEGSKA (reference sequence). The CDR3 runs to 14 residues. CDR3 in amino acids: CSAREPTGAYGYTF. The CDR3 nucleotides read TGCAGTGCTAGAGAACCGACAGGGGCCTATGGCTACACCTTC.

The CDR3 sequence is CAIGTAGGAYEQYF. In DNA form, the CDR3 reads TGTGCCATCGGTACGGCGGGAGGAGCCTACGAGCAGTACTTC. The chain recombines TRBV10-3 with TRBJ2-7; TRBD2 matches at 8 bases. V trimming: 8 bases; J trimming: 2 bases; junction bases outside the gene matches: 8. This CDR3 comprises 14 residues. The V gene's germline CDR1 is ENHRY and CDR2 SYGVKD.

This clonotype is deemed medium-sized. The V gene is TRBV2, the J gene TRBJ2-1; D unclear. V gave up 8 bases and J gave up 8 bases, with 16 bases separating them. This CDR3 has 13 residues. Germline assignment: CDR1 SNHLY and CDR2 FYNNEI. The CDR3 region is CASEIDIRYEQFF. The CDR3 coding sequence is TGTGCCAGCGAGATAGATATACGGTATGAGCAGTTCTTC.

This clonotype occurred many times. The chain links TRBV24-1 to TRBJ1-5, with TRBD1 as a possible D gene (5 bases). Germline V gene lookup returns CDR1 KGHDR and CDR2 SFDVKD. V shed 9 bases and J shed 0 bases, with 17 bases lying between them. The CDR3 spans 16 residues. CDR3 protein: CATRWGGGNSNQPQHF. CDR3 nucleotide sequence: TGTGCCACCCGGTGGGGGGGGGGTAATAGCAATCAGCCCCAGCATTTT.

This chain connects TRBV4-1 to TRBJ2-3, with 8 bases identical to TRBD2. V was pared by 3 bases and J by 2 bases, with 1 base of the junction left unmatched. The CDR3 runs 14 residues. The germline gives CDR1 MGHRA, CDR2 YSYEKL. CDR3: CASSQTSDTDTQYF. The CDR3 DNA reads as TGCGCCAGCAGCCAGACTAGCGACACAGATACGCAGTATTTT.

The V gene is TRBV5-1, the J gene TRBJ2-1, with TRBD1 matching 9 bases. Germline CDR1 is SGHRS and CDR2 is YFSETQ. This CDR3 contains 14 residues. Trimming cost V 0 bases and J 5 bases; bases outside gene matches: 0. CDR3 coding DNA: TGCGCCAGCAGCTTGGGGACAGGGGACAATGAGCAGTTCTTC. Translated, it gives CASSLGTGDNEQFF.

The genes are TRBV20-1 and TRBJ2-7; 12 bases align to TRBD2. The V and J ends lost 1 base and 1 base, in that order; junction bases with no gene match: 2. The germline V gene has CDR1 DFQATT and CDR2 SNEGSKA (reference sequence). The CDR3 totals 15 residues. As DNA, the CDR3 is TGCAGTGCTAGAGCTAGCGGGAGGGCTTCCTACGAGCAGTACTTC. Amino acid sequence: CSARASGRASYEQYF.

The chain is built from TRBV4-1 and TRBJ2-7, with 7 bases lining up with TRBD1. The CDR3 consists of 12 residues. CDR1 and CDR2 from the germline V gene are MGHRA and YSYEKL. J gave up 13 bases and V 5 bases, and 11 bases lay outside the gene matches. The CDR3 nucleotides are TGCGCCAGCAGCGACAGGGTTTTGGAGAAATACTTC. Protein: CASSDRVLEKYF.

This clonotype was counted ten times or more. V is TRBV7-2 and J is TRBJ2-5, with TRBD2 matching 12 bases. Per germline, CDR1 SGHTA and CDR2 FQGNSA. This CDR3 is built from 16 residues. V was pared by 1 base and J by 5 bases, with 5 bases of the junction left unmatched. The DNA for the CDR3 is TGTGCCAGCAGCTTAGTCGGACTAGCGGGAAGGGAGACCCAGTACTTC. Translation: CASSLVGLAGRETQYF.

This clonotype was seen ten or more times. CDR3 nucleotide sequence: TGCAGTGCTGGGTTTGCCGATGAGCAGTTCTTC. Translation gives CSAGFADEQFF. This chain connects TRBV20-1 to TRBJ2-1; D gene unclear. The CDR3 has 11 residues. Germline V gene sequence: CDR1 DFQATT, CDR2 SNEGSKA (reference sequence). Trimming cost V 5 bases and J 8 bases, with 10 bases left between them.

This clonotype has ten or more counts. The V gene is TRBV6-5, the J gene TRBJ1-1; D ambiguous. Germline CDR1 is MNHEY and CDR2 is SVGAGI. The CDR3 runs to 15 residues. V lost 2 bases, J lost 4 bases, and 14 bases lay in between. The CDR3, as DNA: TGTGCCAGCAGTTACGGGCTTGGTATCGGCACTGAAGCTTTCTTT. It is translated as CASSYGLGIGTEAFF.

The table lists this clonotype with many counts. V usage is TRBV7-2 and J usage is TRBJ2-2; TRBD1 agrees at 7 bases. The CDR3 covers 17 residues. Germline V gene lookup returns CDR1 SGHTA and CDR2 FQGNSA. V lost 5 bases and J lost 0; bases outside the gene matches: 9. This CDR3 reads CASSQGGGLANTGELFF. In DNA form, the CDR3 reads TGTGCCAGCAGCCAAGGGGGCGGGCTCGCGAACACCGGGGAGCTGTTTTTT.

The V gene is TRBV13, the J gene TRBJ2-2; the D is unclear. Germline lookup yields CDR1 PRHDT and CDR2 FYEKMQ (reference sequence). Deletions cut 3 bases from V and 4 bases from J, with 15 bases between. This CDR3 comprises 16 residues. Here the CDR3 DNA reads TGTGCCAGCAGCTTTAGGACCAAGACGGCCACCGGGGAGCTGTTTTTT. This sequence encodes CASSFRTKTATGELFF.

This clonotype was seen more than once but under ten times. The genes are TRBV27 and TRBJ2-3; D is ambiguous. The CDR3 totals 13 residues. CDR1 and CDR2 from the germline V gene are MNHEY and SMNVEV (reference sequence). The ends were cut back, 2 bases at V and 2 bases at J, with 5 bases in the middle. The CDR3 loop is CASSLGVTDTQYF. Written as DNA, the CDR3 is TGTGCCAGCAGTTTAGGGGTCACAGATACGCAGTATTTT.